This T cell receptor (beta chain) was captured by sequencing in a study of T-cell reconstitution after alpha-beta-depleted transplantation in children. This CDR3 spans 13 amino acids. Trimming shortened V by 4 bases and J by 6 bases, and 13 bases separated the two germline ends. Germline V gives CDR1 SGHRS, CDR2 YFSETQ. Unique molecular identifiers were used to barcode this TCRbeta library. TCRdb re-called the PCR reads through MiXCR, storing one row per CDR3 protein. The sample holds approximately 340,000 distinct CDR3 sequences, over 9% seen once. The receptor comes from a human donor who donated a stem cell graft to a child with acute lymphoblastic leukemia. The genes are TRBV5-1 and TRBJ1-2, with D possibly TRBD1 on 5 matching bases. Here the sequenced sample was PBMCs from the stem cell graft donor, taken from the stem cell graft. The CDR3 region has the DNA TGCGCCAGCAGCGCCGGCGGGGCGGATGGCTACACCTTC. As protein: CASSAGGADGYTF.